Below are 26 T cell receptor beta chains sequenced from a single sample in a study of blood T cell repertoires in COVID-19. Clones were sequenced by immunoSEQ multiplex PCR, and TCRdb holds only the in-frame ones, with some missing. The sample lists under 75,000 clones; around 80% were seen once. The sample comprised peripheral blood. Receptors originate from a man between 65 and 85 years old who had recovered from COVID-19.

This rearrangement joins TRBV30 to TRBJ2-2; possibly TRBD2 for D (6 bases). CDR3 size: 16 residues. V lost 5 bases to trimming and J lost 3 bases, with 19 bases between them. Germline V CDR1 and CDR2: GTSNPN, SVGIG (reference sequence). The CDR3 region has the DNA TGTGCCTGGCAACACATCCGGGACTCTTACACCGGGGAGCTGTTTTTT. It is translated as CAWQHIRDSYTGELFF.

This rearrangement joins TRBV9 to TRBJ1-4; 7 nucleotides match TRBD1. Unmatched junction bases numbered 7, after V lost 4 bases and J lost 7 bases. The CDR3 runs to 14 residues. Germline V CDR1 and CDR2: SGDLS, YYNGEE. The CDR3 DNA reads TGTGCCAGCAGCCCTGAACAGGGGTTTGAAAAACTGTTTTTT. This codes for CASSPEQGFEKLFF.

V is TRBV19 and J is TRBJ1-1, with TRBD1 matching 10 bases. This CDR3 has 14 amino acids. The V gene's germline CDR1 is LNHDA and CDR2 SQIVND (reference sequence). With V trimmed by 10 bases and J by 4 bases, 9 bases remained unmatched. The CDR3 reads CATRSGTGATEAFF. CDR3 DNA sequence: TGTGCCACGAGATCCGGGACAGGGGCCACTGAAGCTTTCTTT. The full variable domain, completed using reference TRBV19 and TRBJ1-1, is DGGITQSPKYLFRKEGQNVTLSCEQNLNHDAMYWYRQDPGQGLRLIYYSQIVNDFQKGDIAEGYSVSREKKESFPLTVTSAQKNPTAFYLCATRSGTGATEAFFGQGTRLTVV.

A single count supports this clone. V usage is TRBV11-3 and J usage is TRBJ2-2, with 9 bases aligning to TRBD2. Germline CDR1 and CDR2: SGHNT and YENEEA. The CDR3 covers 16 residues. The junction had 7 bases not matched to a gene; V was cut back by 1 base and J by 7 bases. CDR3 sequence (DNA): TGTGCCAGCAGCTTAGGTCTTAGCGGGGGCGACGGGGAGCTGTTTTTT. Translating gives CASSLGLSGGDGELFF.

CDR3 region: CASSLGQDDTQYF. The CDR3 DNA reads TGTGCCAGCTCACTCGGACAGGACGATACGCAGTATTTT. The rearrangement links TRBV18 to TRBJ2-3; 7 positions agree with TRBD1. The CDR3 covers 13 residues. V lost 4 bases to trimming and J lost 6 bases; unmatched junction nucleotides: 4. The germline gives CDR1 KGHSH, CDR2 LQKENI.

J is TRBJ1-6 and V is TRBV6-2 or TRBV6-3, with 8 nucleotides matching TRBD1. Germline CDR1 is MNHEY and CDR2 is SVGEGT. V lost 0 bases, J lost 5 bases, and 0 bases stayed unmatched. The CDR3 extends over 15 amino acids. The CDR3, as DNA: TGTGCCAGCAGTTACTCGGACAGGGATAATTCACCCCTCCACTTT. Protein: CASSYSDRDNSPLHF.

This clone occurred once. The gene calls are TRBV19 and TRBJ2-5; D remains unclear. CDR3 size: 14 residues. V lost 3 bases and J lost 0, with 8 bases in between. Looked up from germline, CDR1 is LNHDA and CDR2 is SQIVND (reference sequence). CDR3 region: CASSIRRDQETQYF. The CDR3 coding sequence is TGTGCCAGTAGTATCCGTCGGGACCAAGAGACCCAGTACTTC.

The V gene is TRBV18, the J gene TRBJ2-7, with TRBD1 matching 7 bases. This CDR3 has 15 amino acids. Unmatched junction bases numbered 13, after V lost 4 bases and J lost 7 bases. Germline loops: CDR1 KGHSH, CDR2 LQKENI. CDR3 bases: TGTGCCAGCTCACTAAACAACAGGGGCCCGGGGGAGCAGTACTTC. Protein sequence: CASSLNNRGPGEQYF.

The rearrangement links TRBV29-1 to TRBJ2-3; the match to TRBD2 covers 8 bases. Per germline, CDR1 SQVTM and CDR2 ANQGSEA. The CDR3 has 15 residues. Unmatched junction bases numbered 11, after V lost 8 bases and J lost 1 base. The CDR3 DNA sequence: TGCAGCTCCCGGGGGGGAGGCGGTGGCACAGATACGCAGTATTTT. Translating it yields CSSRGGGGGTDTQYF.

The V gene is TRBV5-6, the J gene TRBJ1-5; TRBD1 matches 8 bases. The CDR3 loop spans 18 amino acids. The germline V gene encodes CDR1 SGHDT and CDR2 YYEEEE. With V trimmed by 4 bases and J by 0 bases, 12 bases remained unmatched. The CDR3 DNA follows: TGTGCCAGCAGCCGATCGGGACAGGCAGGGTATAGCAATCAGCCCCAGCATTTT. Its protein product is CASSRSGQAGYSNQPQHF.

In this sample, this clone turned up a few times. The chain recombines TRBV7-2 with TRBJ1-2, with D possibly being TRBD1 (6 bases). With 4 bases removed from V and 1 base from J, the gap between germline ends came to 7 bases. Germline V gene sequence: CDR1 SGHTA, CDR2 FQGNSA. The CDR3 sequence is 13 residues long. The CDR3 sequence is CASSSQGNYGYTF. The CDR3 coding sequence is TGTGCCAGCAGCTCACAGGGTAACTATGGCTACACCTTC. The full variable domain, completed using reference TRBV7-2 and TRBJ1-2, is GAGVSQSPSNKVTEKGKDVELRCDPISGHTALYWYRQSLGQGLEFLIYFQGNSAPDKSGLPSDRFSAERTGGSVSTLTIQRTQQEDSAVYLCASSSQGNYGYTFGSGTRLTVV.

In this sample, this clone turned up a few times. The chain uses TRBV7-2 and TRBJ2-1, with 9 bases aligning to TRBD1. V dropped 5 bases and J dropped 7; count of bases not matched to a gene: 6. The V gene's germline CDR1 is SGHTA and CDR2 FQGNSA. The CDR3 is made up of 14 amino acids. The DNA of the CDR3 is TGTGCCAGCAGCCCACCTGGACAGGGGAATGAGCAGTTCTTC. Translating gives CASSPPGQGNEQFF.

As regards this clone: Other DNA sequences of this sample code for an identical CDR3. The chain combines TRBV2 with TRBJ2-7; no definite D call. Germline V lookup: CDR1 SNHLY, CDR2 FYNNEI. CDR3 length: 12 amino acids. Trimming shortened V by 4 bases and J by 1 base, and 5 bases separated the two germline ends. Here the CDR3 reads CASSGQSYEQYF. Here the CDR3 DNA reads TGTGCCAGCAGTGGACAATCCTACGAGCAGTACTTC. Full variable domain (rest looked up from reference TRBV2 and TRBJ2-7): EPEVTQTPSHQVTQMGQEVILRCVPISNHLYFYWYRQILGQKVEFLVSFYNNEISEKSEIFDDQFSVERPDGSNFTLKIRSTKLEDSAMYFCASSGQSYEQYFGPGTRLTVT.

Turning to this clone: Sequence at one end of the junction differs from germline and may be a read error. This chain uses TRBV18 with TRBJ1-2; 7 positions agree with TRBD1. The V gene's germline CDR1 is KGHSH and CDR2 LQKENI. This CDR3 contains 15 residues. CDR3 DNA: TGTGCCAGCTCTCCACAGGGACAGTATTTTGGTGGCTACACCTTC. This gives the protein CASSPQGQYFGGYTF.

This chain joins TRBV4-3 and TRBJ1-2; no definite D call. The CDR3 extends over 13 amino acids. The V and J ends lost 1 base and 6 bases respectively, with 9 bases between them. The germline V gene has CDR1 LGHNA and CDR2 YSLEER. In DNA form, the CDR3 reads TGCGCCAGCAGCCAAGTACATGGAGATGGCTACACCTTC. Residues: CASSQVHGDGYTF.

This chain uses TRBV3-1 (or the pseudogene TRBV3-2) with TRBJ2-5; unclear D gene. Looked up from germline, CDR1 is LGHDT and CDR2 is YNNKEL (reference sequence). Trimming removed 11 bases from V and 9 bases from J, with 10 bases in between. CDR3 length equals 9 residues. The CDR3 nucleotides read TGTGCCCGCCTCGAGGCCCAGTACTTC. Encoded protein: CARLEAQYF.

V and J are TRBV2 and TRBJ1-2; D gene ambiguous. Germline CDR1 reads SNHLY; CDR2 reads FYNNEI. The CDR3 extends over 15 amino acids. Trimming stripped 5 bases from V and 0 bases from J, with 13 bases between. The CDR3 loop reads CASSFPIPPNYGYTF. As DNA, the CDR3 is TGTGCCAGCAGTTTCCCCATTCCCCCTAACTATGGCTACACCTTC.

The chain carries TRBV18 and TRBJ1-4; D might be TRBD1 (5 bases). Germline V CDR1 and CDR2: KGHSH, LQKENI. This CDR3 comprises 13 residues. Trimming left V 3 bases short and J 6 bases short, with 8 bases between. The CDR3 DNA reads as TGTGCCAGCTCACCGACAGAACATGAAAAACTGTTTTTT. Translating it yields CASSPTEHEKLFF.

This clone was observed once. This rearrangement joins TRBV3-1 (or the pseudogene TRBV3-2) to TRBJ2-3, with TRBD2 matching over 7 bases. This CDR3 is 15 amino acids long. Germline CDR1 is LGHDT and CDR2 is YNNKEL (reference sequence). The trim removed 0 bases at V and 11 bases at J, leaving 11 bases unmatched. The CDR3 protein is CASSQDRGGRGGQYF. The CDR3, as DNA: TGTGCCAGCAGCCAAGATAGAGGAGGGCGCGGGGGGCAGTATTTT.

The rearrangement joins TRBV6-5 to TRBJ2-2; no clear D. V gave up 3 bases and J gave up 5 bases, with 16 bases separating them. This CDR3 has 16 amino acids. The germline CDR1 and CDR2 sequences are MNHEY and SVGAGI. The CDR3 sequence: CASSYDPGLMTGELFF. The CDR3 DNA is TGTGCCAGCAGTTATGACCCAGGCCTTATGACCGGGGAGCTGTTTTTT.

The gene calls are TRBV5-6 and TRBJ1-1; TRBD1 is a possible D gene (5 bases). Trimming removed 1 base from V and 3 bases from J, with 7 bases in between. This CDR3 spans 13 amino acids. Germline V lookup: CDR1 SGHDT, CDR2 YYEEEE. The CDR3: CASSLRGYTEAFF. The CDR3 DNA sequence: TGTGCCAGCAGCTTGCGGGGGTACACTGAAGCTTTCTTT.

Written as DNA, the CDR3 is TGTGCCAGCAGTTCTTATAGCGGGGGTCTTACAGATACGCAGTATTTT. Its protein is CASSSYSGGLTDTQYF. This sequence joins TRBV6-2 or TRBV6-3 and TRBJ2-3; 9 bases are shared with TRBD2. J lost 3 bases, V lost 4 bases, and 8 bases had no gene match. The CDR3 has 16 amino acids. The germline V gene encodes CDR1 MNHEY and CDR2 SVGEGT.

Only one count was recorded for this clone. The rearrangement links TRBV6-5 to TRBJ1-5, with a possible D match to TRBD1 (5 bases). Germline CDR1 is MNHEY and CDR2 is SVGAGI. There are 13 residues in the CDR3. V lost 5 bases and J 6 bases, leaving 11 bases between the germline ends. CDR3 residues: CASSPSGLQPQHF. For the CDR3, the DNA is TGTGCCAGCAGTCCTTCAGGGCTTCAGCCCCAGCATTTT.

This chain links TRBV7-9 with TRBJ2-7; 9 bases match TRBD1. Germline assignment: CDR1 SEHNR and CDR2 FQNEAQ (reference sequence). After removal of 0 bases from V and 4 bases from J, the junction contained 4 bases not matched to a gene. The CDR3 extends over 15 amino acids. CDR3: CASSLAGTGRYEQYF. The CDR3, as DNA: TGTGCCAGCAGCTTAGCGGGGACAGGGAGATACGAGCAGTACTTC.

The V and J genes are TRBV7-7 and TRBJ2-1, with D perhaps TRBD2 (5 bases). The germline V gene has CDR1 SSHAT and CDR2 FNYEAQ (reference sequence). Trimming cost V 1 base and J 0 bases, with 7 bases left between them. This CDR3 region has 15 residues. The CDR3 DNA follows: TGTGCCAGCAGCTTAGTTGGGAGCTCCTACAATGAGCAGTTCTTC. It yields the protein CASSLVGSSYNEQFF.

The V gene is TRBV21-1, the J gene TRBJ1-5; TRBD1 was called by the table and not checked on the DNA. TRBV21-1 is labeled a pseudogene. The CDR3 length is 20 residues. CDR3 amino acids: CASSKGSPGQGYLSNQPQHF. The CDR3 coding sequence is TGTGCCAGCAGCAAAGGTAGTCCGGGACAGGGCTATTTGAGCAATCAGCCCCAGCATTTT.